This TCR beta chain emerged from a study of human T cells and chemical hapten exposure. Authors' data handling: Ranging from roughly 23,224 to 750,000, TCR counts per sample had a median value of 95,638. TCRdb re-analysed the RACE reads in MiXCR, keeping a single row per CDR3 protein. The V and J calls and clone size are TCRdb's, not the authors'. The sample shows 75,000 to 95,000 distinct CDR3 sequences, approximately 11% of them seen only once. Regarding time point: patch test 2, 6 weeks after DPC sensitization. Treatment of the sample: therapeutic diphenylcyclopropenone sensitization with weekly scalp DPC. Each patch-test visit's blood sample preceded patch application. Donors were 18 to 70-year-old alopecia patients suitable for DPC. This CDR3 has 14 amino acids. Trimming shortened V by 1 base and J by 3 bases, and 9 bases separated the two germline ends.

The V call is TRBV12-3 or TRBV12-4, the J call TRBJ1-1; D is ambiguous. The origin of this receptor is a man aged 40-49 years with alopecia areata. Some clones in this sample may be carry-over from other donors' samples. Sequencing used whole blood, obtained in connection with sensitization to the hapten diphenylcyclopropenone (DPC). CDR3 sequence: CASSLGSGDTEAFF. The CDR3 bases are TGTGCCAGCAGTTTAGGGTCGGGCGACACTGAAGCTTTCTTT.